A selection of T cell receptor beta chains follows, all from one sample in a study of human T cells and chemical hapten exposure. TCRdb passed the RACE reads through MiXCR, listing each CDR3 protein once. The table has more than 95,000 distinct CDR3 sequences, under 40% seen once; the top ten hold around 2.7%. The specimen comprised whole blood, sampled in connection with sensitization to the hapten diphenylcyclopropenone (DPC). Every receptor here comes from a man between 35 and 55 years old with alopecia areata. Some clones in this sample may be carry-over from other donors' samples. Each CDR3 is given with its conserved first and last residue. A D gene is named only where the DNA matches it firmly. The size of a clone is reported for some rows only, either as once, few or many, or as a class for expanded clones.

abundance | j_gene | v_gene | d_gene | CDR3aa | CDR3nt
- | TRBJ2-2 | TRBV7-9 | - | CARGAQGTNTGELFF | TGTGCCCGGGGGGCCCAGGGGACGAACACCGGGGAGCTGTTTTTT
- | TRBJ2-3 | TRBV29-1 | TRBD2 | CSAGLAGGADTQYF | TGCAGCGCCGGACTAGCGGGAGGTGCGGATACACAGTATTTT
- | TRBJ2-5 | TRBV12-3/TRBV12-4 | - | CASSLLAVQETQYF | TGTGCCAGCAGTTTATTGGCGGTACAAGAGACCCAGTACTTC
- | TRBJ1-1 | TRBV4-1 | TRBD1 | CASSQFRTGLLRTEAFF | TGCGCCAGCAGCCAATTCCGGACAGGTCTTCTTAGAACTGAAGCTTTCTTT
- | TRBJ2-3 | TRBV6-4 | - | CASRIGASDTDTQYF | TGTGCCAGCAGAATTGGAGCCTCAGACACAGATACGCAGTATTTT
few | TRBJ2-5 | TRBV27 | - | CASSLNWDQGQETQYF | TGTGCCAGCAGTTTAAATTGGGATCAAGGTCAAGAGACCCAGTACTTC
few | TRBJ2-5 | TRBV27 | - | CASSFQASSETQYF | TGTGCCAGCAGTTTTCAGGCTAGCAGTGAGACCCAGTACTTC
- | TRBJ2-2 | TRBV7-2 | - | CASSSTREGFGNTGELFF | TGTGCCAGCAGCTCCACCCGGGAAGGGTTTGGGAACACCGGGGAGCTGTTTTTT
few | TRBJ2-1 | TRBV9 | TRBD1 | CASSVEGGFDEQFF | TGTGCCAGCAGCGTCGAAGGGGGCTTCGATGAGCAGTTCTTC
- | TRBJ2-5 | TRBV6-5 | TRBD2 | CASSYSAGGSETQYF | TGTGCCAGCAGTTATTCAGCGGGAGGCTCAGAGACCCAGTACTTC
- | TRBJ2-2 | TRBV27 | TRBD2 | CASRETSSTGELFF | TGTGCCAGCAGGGAGACTAGCTCCACCGGGGAGCTGTTTTTT
- | TRBJ2-1 | TRBV7-9 | - | CASSFWGVDYNEQFF | TGTGCCAGCAGCTTTTGGGGAGTTGATTACAATGAGCAGTTCTTC
- | TRBJ2-1 | TRBV11-2 | TRBD2 | CASSLSRLAGGYNEQFF | TGTGCCAGCAGCTTATCCCGACTAGCGGGAGGTTACAATGAGCAGTTCTTC
- | TRBJ2-1 | TRBV4-3 | - | CASSQDSTVGNEQFF | TGCGCCAGCAGCCAAGACAGTACTGTTGGCAATGAGCAGTTCTTC
few | TRBJ2-2 | TRBV4-2 | TRBD2 | CASSQDSSSGRSGELFF | TGTGCCAGCAGCCAAGATAGTTCTAGCGGGAGAAGCGGGGAGCTGTTTTTT
- | TRBJ1-6 | TRBV27 | TRBD1 | CASSPHQGGNSPLHF | TGTGCCAGCAGTCCTCACCAGGGGGGGAACTCACCCCTCCACTTT
- | TRBJ2-3 | TRBV6-6 | TRBD1 | CASSYPRTGQTTSTDTQYF | TGTGCCAGCAGTTACCCTAGGACAGGGCAAACTACTAGCACAGATACGCAGTATTTT
- | TRBJ2-7 | TRBV12-3/TRBV12-4 | - | CASSSILGSRYEQYF | TGTGCCAGCAGCAGTATCCTAGGCTCCCGCTACGAGCAGTACTTC
few | TRBJ1-5 | TRBV6-6 | - | CASSYGGGSNQPQHF | TGTGCCAGCAGTTACGGGGGTGGTAGCAATCAGCCCCAGCATTTT
- | TRBJ2-2 | TRBV6-1 | TRBD1 | CASTKPGQPGAGELFF | TGTGCCAGCACGAAACCGGGACAGCCTGGGGCCGGGGAGCTGTTTTTT
- | TRBJ2-3 | TRBV28 | - | CASYSLWSRNTDTQYF | TGTGCCAGCTACAGTTTATGGTCCCGGAACACAGATACGCAGTATTTT
few | TRBJ1-3 | TRBV29-1 | - | CSVQVPDLAIHSGNTIYF | TGCAGCGTCCAAGTCCCGGACTTAGCTATCCACTCTGGAAACACCATATATTTT
- | TRBJ1-2 | TRBV7-8 | - | CASSLRAANYGYTF | TGTGCCAGCAGCTTAAGGGCAGCTAACTATGGCTACACCTTC
- | TRBJ2-2 | TRBV7-3 | TRBD2 | CASSLTGLAGAPPSTGELFF | TGTGCCAGCAGCTTAACCGGGCTAGCGGGAGCGCCCCCGAGCACCGGGGAGCTGTTTTTT
- | TRBJ2-1 | TRBV20-1 | - | CSARRAGPNNEQFF | TGCAGTGCTAGAAGGGCGGGGCCGAACAATGAGCAGTTCTTC
few | TRBJ2-3 | TRBV25-1 | - | CASSALVIADTQYF | TGTGCCAGCAGTGCCCTTGTTATAGCAGATACGCAGTATTTT
once | TRBJ2-4 | TRBV20-1 | - | CSASESWAKNIQYF | TGCAGTGCAAGCGAGTCTTGGGCCAAAAACATTCAGTACTTC
- | TRBJ2-3 | TRBV19 | - | CASSVQGATDTQYF | TGTGCCAGTAGTGTACAGGGAGCCACAGATACGCAGTATTTT
few | TRBJ2-3 | TRBV27 | - | CASSFASLGDTQYF | TGTGCCAGCAGTTTTGCTTCTCTGGGCGATACGCAGTATTTT
few | TRBJ2-7 | TRBV27 | - | CASSLGTTYEQYF | TGTGCCAGCAGTTTAGGGACAACCTACGAGCAGTACTTC
- | TRBJ2-1 | TRBV6-2/TRBV6-3 | - | CASRRRETGEQFF | TGTGCCAGCCGACGCCGGGAAACGGGGGAGCAGTTCTTC
few | TRBJ1-4 | TRBV6-6 | TRBD1 | CASSYGQVAGEKLFF | TGTGCCAGCAGTTATGGACAGGTCGCAGGTGAAAAACTGTTTTTT
few | TRBJ2-3 | TRBV11-1 | - | CASSLGLAANTQYF | TGTGCCAGCAGCTTGGGGTTAGCGGCAAATACGCAGTATTTT
- | TRBJ2-3 | TRBV20-1 | - | CSAPKAPSTDTQYF | TGCAGTGCTCCTAAGGCCCCTAGCACAGATACGCAGTATTTT
- | TRBJ2-1 | TRBV20-1 | - | CSAMSSYNEQFF | TGCAGTGCTATGAGCTCCTACAATGAGCAGTTCTTC
- | TRBJ1-1 | TRBV6-5 | - | CASSYEAGPNTEAFF | TGTGCCAGCAGTTACGAGGCAGGGCCGAACACTGAAGCTTTCTTT
few | TRBJ2-1 | TRBV12-5 | - | CASGLRGRGLLLSYNEQFF | TGTGCTAGTGGCTTACGGGGCAGGGGCCTACTTTTATCCTACAATGAGCAGTTCTTC
- | TRBJ2-3 | TRBV20-1 | TRBD2 | CSARALAGVIDTQYF | TGCAGTGCTAGAGCGCTAGCGGGAGTTATTGATACGCAGTATTTT
- | TRBJ1-4 | TRBV29-1 | - | CSVRKAGAREKLFF | TGCAGCGTTAGAAAGGCAGGGGCGCGAGAAAAACTGTTTTTT
few | TRBJ2-3 | TRBV29-1 | - | CSVESERTDTQYF | TGCAGCGTTGAGAGCGAGCGCACAGATACGCAGTATTTT
- | TRBJ1-1 | TRBV28 | - | CASSLGWTEAFF | TGTGCCAGCAGTTTGGGCTGGACTGAAGCTTTCTTT
- | TRBJ2-2 | TRBV12-3/TRBV12-4 | TRBD1 | CASSLEQGEGTGELFF | TGTGCCAGCAGTTTAGAACAGGGGGAAGGAACCGGGGAGCTGTTTTTT
- | TRBJ1-1 | TRBV29-1 | - | CSVASRAVNTEAFF | TGCAGCGTTGCCAGCCGCGCAGTGAACACTGAAGCTTTCTTT
few | TRBJ2-7 | TRBV21-1 | - | CASSNLGTGKYEQYF | TGTGCCAGCAGCAATTTAGGGACAGGGAAATACGAGCAGTACTTC
- | TRBJ2-3 | TRBV6-5 | TRBD1 | CASSPGTGGTNTQYF | TGTGCCAGCAGTCCCGGGACAGGGGGTACTAATACGCAGTATTTT
- | TRBJ1-2 | TRBV29-1 | TRBD1 | CSALLGGRGLYGYTF | TGCAGCGCCCTACTTGGGGGCAGGGGGCTCTATGGCTACACCTTC
few | TRBJ2-3 | TRBV7-2 | - | CASSLLHSADTQYF | TGTGCCAGCAGCCTACTCCATAGCGCAGATACGCAGTATTTT
- | TRBJ2-3 | TRBV20-1 | - | CSAPRGGRTTDTQYF | TGCAGTGCCCCCCGTGGGGGGCGCACGACAGATACGCAGTATTTT
- | TRBJ2-6 | TRBV12-3/TRBV12-4 | - | CASSFESGANVLTF | TGTGCCAGCAGTTTCGAAAGTGGGGCCAACGTCCTGACTTTC
few | TRBJ2-3 | TRBV6-4 | - | CASSSDGSTDTQYF | TGTGCCAGCAGCTCCGACGGGAGCACAGATACGCAGTATTTT
- | TRBJ2-4 | TRBV27 | - | CASGRRGAVNIQYF | TGTGCCAGTGGAAGGAGGGGGGCTGTGAACATTCAGTACTTC
- | TRBJ2-1 | TRBV6-1 | TRBD1 | CASSERRTGGAYEQFF | TGTGCCAGCAGTGAAAGGCGGACAGGGGGCGCGTATGAGCAGTTCTTC
few | TRBJ1-4 | TRBV30 | - | CAWMAGYGNEKLFF | TGTGCCTGGATGGCAGGCTATGGGAATGAAAAACTGTTTTTT
- | TRBJ1-2 | TRBV12-3/TRBV12-4 | TRBD1 | CASSGTGRHYGYTF | TGTGCCAGCAGTGGGACAGGGAGACACTATGGCTACACCTTC
- | TRBJ2-7 | TRBV28 | TRBD2 | CASSLTGGSYEQYF | TGTGCCAGCAGTTTAACGGGGGGCTCCTACGAGCAGTACTTC
- | TRBJ2-5 | TRBV6-2/TRBV6-3 | - | CASNPIPVGQETQYF | TGTGCCAGCAATCCAATCCCCGTGGGCCAAGAGACCCAGTACTTC
- | TRBJ2-2 | TRBV11-1 | - | CASRPPASAIGGGELFF | TGTGCCAGCAGGCCCCCCGCTAGCGCTATAGGAGGCGGGGAGCTGTTTTTT
once | TRBJ1-1 | TRBV7-9 | - | CASSKMDGGTEAFF | TGTGCCAGCAGCAAGATGGATGGGGGCACTGAAGCTTTCTTT